These 26 T cell receptor beta chains share one sample of origin, sequenced in a study of T-cell memory formation after mild COVID-19. TCRdb passed the 5' RACE reads through MiXCR, listing each CDR3 protein once. The sample records about 360,000 distinct CDR3 sequences, under 15% being singletons. Sequenced sample: PBMCs or a T cell subset sorted from them (not recorded which). These receptors all stem from a man younger than 35 who had mild COVID-19 (a few samples of this study predate the infection). Cell type and time point are not known.

The chain is built from TRBV2 and TRBJ1-2; no reliable D call. The germline V gene encodes CDR1 SNHLY and CDR2 FYNNEI. The CDR3 runs 13 residues. V lost 4 bases and J 5 bases, leaving 11 bases between the germline ends. CDR3 sequence (DNA): TGTGCCAGCAGTGCTTTGGGTGAATATGGCTACACCTTC. It specifies CASSALGEYGYTF. Supplemented by reference TRBV2 and TRBJ1-2, the full variable domain reads EPEVTQTPSHQVTQMGQEVILRCVPISNHLYFYWYRQILGQKVEFLVSFYNNEISEKSEIFDDQFSVERPDGSNFTLKIRSTKLEDSAMYFCASSALGEYGYTFGSGTRLTVV.

In this sample, this clonotype turned up a few times. This chain links TRBV2 with TRBJ2-7, with D perhaps TRBD1 or TRBD2 (6 bases each). Germline V gives CDR1 SNHLY, CDR2 FYNNEI. The CDR3 sequence is 13 residues long. Between the trimmed V and J ends, which lost 5 bases and 6 bases, there was a span of 14 bases. CDR3 in amino acids: CASSLIQGGEQYF. For the CDR3, the DNA is TGTGCCAGCAGTTTGATACAGGGAGGCGAGCAGTACTTC. The whole variable domain, remainder taken from reference TRBV2 and TRBJ2-7, is EPEVTQTPSHQVTQMGQEVILRCVPISNHLYFYWYRQILGQKVEFLVSFYNNEISEKSEIFDDQFSVERPDGSNFTLKIRSTKLEDSAMYFCASSLIQGGEQYFGPGTRLTVT.

The sample holds a few counts of this clonotype. The chain uses TRBV12-3 or TRBV12-4 and TRBJ1-5; 8 bases are a match to TRBD1. V shed 8 bases and J 4 bases; nucleotides not matched to a gene: 10. The CDR3 is made up of 15 amino acids. CDR3 sequence: CASRGQGARNQPQHF. The CDR3 DNA reads as TGTGCCAGCCGGGGGCAGGGGGCGCGTAATCAGCCCCAGCATTTT.

This clonotype was detected only a few times. The chain uses TRBV9 and TRBJ2-1; 7 bases are shared with TRBD2. The germline V gene has CDR1 SGDLS and CDR2 YYNGEE. The V and J ends lost 3 bases and 6 bases, in that order; junction bases with no gene match: 6. The CDR3 runs to 14 residues. CDR3 coding DNA: TGTGCCAGCAGCGCCGGGGGGATGAGCAATGAGCAGTTCTTC. Its protein product is CASSAGGMSNEQFF.

This chain joins TRBV4-1 and TRBJ2-1; tentatively, D is TRBD1 (6 bases). This CDR3 comprises 15 residues. Germline V gene data show CDR1 as MGHRA and CDR2 as YSYEKL. V was pared by 1 base and J by 4 bases, with 11 bases between. The CDR3 reads CASSQGRTDYNEQFF. In DNA form, the CDR3 reads TGCGCCAGCAGCCAAGGTCGGACAGATTACAATGAGCAGTTCTTC.

This clonotype appeared a few times. The chain links TRBV4-1 to TRBJ1-4; the D gene is possibly TRBD1 (6 bases). Germline-derived CDR1 and CDR2 are MGHRA and YSYEKL. The CDR3 extends over 14 amino acids. Trimming removed 3 bases from V and 6 bases from J, with 11 bases in between. CDR3: CASSHDRRDEKLFF. The CDR3 DNA is TGCGCCAGCAGCCACGACAGGAGGGATGAAAAACTGTTTTTT.

There are many counts of this clonotype. The J gene is TRBJ2-3, the V gene TRBV12-3 or TRBV12-4; 12 bases match TRBD2. This CDR3 has 15 amino acids. Unmatched junction bases numbered 0, after V lost 0 bases and J lost 5 bases. The CDR3: CASSLALAGGDTQYF. CDR3 sequence (DNA): TGTGCCAGCAGTTTAGCACTAGCGGGGGGAGATACGCAGTATTTT.

This clonotype was counted only a few times. The chain employs TRBV5-1 and TRBJ2-1, with D possibly matching TRBD1 (6 bases). V lost 7 bases, J lost 8 bases, and 22 bases lay in between. This CDR3 spans 15 amino acids. Germline lookup yields CDR1 SGHRS and CDR2 YFSETQ. In DNA form, the CDR3 reads TGCGCCAGCGGCCGAACAGGGATAAGATTGGATGAGCAGTTCTTC. Its translation: CASGRTGIRLDEQFF.

The chain couples TRBV12-3 or TRBV12-4 to TRBJ1-1; D is undetermined. Trimming pared 7 bases from V and 4 bases from J, leaving 13 bases between. The CDR3 covers 13 residues. The CDR3 loop is CASTSTVTTEAFF. Written as DNA, the CDR3 is TGTGCCAGCACCTCCACAGTGACCACTGAAGCTTTCTTT.

This clonotype was observed at least ten times. J is TRBJ1-1 and V is TRBV7-9, with 8 positions matching TRBD1. V shed 5 bases and J 2 bases; nucleotides not matched to a gene: 4. The germline CDR1 and CDR2 sequences are SEHNR and FQNEAQ (reference sequence). This CDR3 has 14 residues. The CDR3 nucleotides read TGTGCCAGCAGCCAGGGGGCTTCAAACACTGAAGCTTTCTTT. As protein: CASSQGASNTEAFF.

This clonotype was detected a few times. The chain carries TRBV6-1 and TRBJ2-1, with 9 bases identical to TRBD2. V lost 6 bases to trimming and J lost 2 bases; unmatched junction nucleotides: 8. This CDR3 contains 16 residues. Looked up from germline, CDR1 is MNHNS and CDR2 is SASEGT. The DNA of the CDR3 is TGTGCCAGCAGGGGGATGACTAGCGGCACCTACAATGAGCAGTTCTTC. It specifies CASRGMTSGTYNEQFF.

This clonotype was counted ten times or more. V usage is TRBV7-2 and J usage is TRBJ2-7, with a possible D match to TRBD1 (6 bases). In germline, CDR1 is SGHTA, CDR2 FQGNSA. The V end lost 1 base, the J end lost 6 bases, and 10 bases lay between the germline ends. The CDR3 spans 13 residues. Here the CDR3 DNA reads TGTGCCAGCAGCTTAGGATCAGGGGTCGAGCAGTACTTC. This encodes CASSLGSGVEQYF. Looking up the rest from reference TRBV7-2 and TRBJ2-7 gives the full variable domain: GAGVSQSPSNKVTEKGKDVELRCDPISGHTALYWYRQSLGQGLEFLIYFQGNSAPDKSGLPSDRFSAERTGGSVSTLTIQRTQQEDSAVYLCASSLGSGVEQYFGPGTRLTVT.

Comment on this clonotype: Mismatch with germline at one junction end may stem from a read error. V gene TRBV7-9 combines with J gene TRBJ1-1; D call uncertain. CDR1 and CDR2 (germline): SEHNR, FQNEAQ (reference sequence). There are 12 residues in the CDR3. The CDR3 coding sequence is TGTGCCAGCAGCTTAGCGGCCACTGGAGCTTTCTTT. It encodes CASSLAATGAFF.

This clonotype was counted ten times or more. Here the CDR3 reads CASNPPQGYGYTF. In DNA, the CDR3 is TGTGCCAGTAATCCGCCGCAGGGCTATGGCTACACCTTC. V usage is TRBV19 and J usage is TRBJ1-2; tentatively, D is TRBD1 (5 bases). V shed 7 bases and J shed 4 bases, with 13 bases lying between them. The CDR3 is made up of 13 amino acids. The germline V gene has CDR1 LNHDA and CDR2 SQIVND (reference sequence).

This clonotype was observed a handful of times. The rearrangement uses TRBV5-1 and TRBJ1-4; 8 bases are a match to TRBD1. The J segment lost 5 bases and the V segment lost 4 bases, leaving 7 bases of the junction unmatched. The CDR3 has 15 amino acids. Per the germline V gene, CDR1 is SGHRS and CDR2 is YFSETQ. The CDR3 DNA is TGCGCCAGCAGCGCCGGACAGGGTGGAAATGAAAAACTGTTTTTT. Its protein product is CASSAGQGGNEKLFF.

The rearrangement joins TRBV7-6 to TRBJ2-3; no clear D. The CDR3 sequence is 15 residues long. Per the germline V gene, CDR1 is SGHVS and CDR2 is FNYEAQ. Trimming removed 8 bases from V and 3 bases from J, with 18 bases in between. The CDR3 DNA is TGTGCCAGCGCCCCCCCCACCATAGGGACAGATACGCAGTATTTT. Translated, it gives CASAPPTIGTDTQYF. Drawing the rest from reference TRBV7-6 and TRBJ2-3, the complete variable domain is GAGVSQSPRYKVTKRGQDVALRCDPISGHVSLYWYRQALGQGPEFLTYFNYEAQQDKSGLPNDRFSAERPEGSISTLTIQRTEQRDSAMYRCASAPPTIGTDTQYFGPGTRLTVL.

The gene calls are TRBV11-2 and TRBJ2-5; D is perhaps TRBD2 (5 bases). CDR1 is SGHAT, CDR2 FQNNGV, per germline. The CDR3 is 17 residues long. Trimming stripped 1 base from V and 1 base from J, with 16 bases between. The CDR3 coding sequence is TGTGCCAGCAGCTTAGTCCGAGGAGGTATGGGCCAAGAGACCCAGTACTTC. Translation gives CASSLVRGGMGQETQYF.

V is TRBV5-1 and J is TRBJ1-4; possibly TRBD1 for D (6 bases). V dropped 4 bases and J dropped 6 bases, with 19 bases sitting between them. There are 16 residues in the CDR3. Per the germline V gene, CDR1 is SGHRS and CDR2 is YFSETQ. The DNA for the CDR3 is TGCGCCAGCAGCCTTTATTTCAGGGGTGACTATGAAAAACTGTTTTTT. It encodes CASSLYFRGDYEKLFF.

The sample holds many counts of this clonotype. The chain uses TRBV7-3 and TRBJ2-1; possible D gene TRBD2, 6 bases. The CDR3 has 15 amino acids. Trimming removed 5 bases from V and 1 base from J, with 12 bases in between. From germline, CDR1 is SGHTA and CDR2 FQGTGA. The CDR3 is CASSNGGSSYNEQFF. In DNA form, the CDR3 reads TGTGCCAGCAGCAACGGAGGGTCGTCCTACAATGAGCAGTTCTTC.

V is TRBV2 and J is TRBJ1-2; D not resolved. Germline V lookup: CDR1 SNHLY, CDR2 FYNNEI. The CDR3 loop spans 14 amino acids. V was trimmed by 6 bases and J by 0 bases, leaving 11 bases between them. CDR3: CASSAHGANYGYTF. Written as DNA, the CDR3 is TGTGCCAGCAGCGCACATGGGGCTAACTATGGCTACACCTTC.

As for this clonotype: This may be a read error: a much more frequent sequence differs by one nucleotide. The rearrangement uses TRBV10-3 and TRBJ2-3; the D is unclear. V lost 2 bases and J lost 2, with 5 bases in between. This CDR3 spans 13 amino acids. Germline-derived CDR1 and CDR2 are ENHRY and SYGVKD. CDR3 DNA sequence: TGTGCCATCAGTGAGGATCCCACAGATACGCAGTATTTT. The encoded protein is CAISEDPTDTQYF.

This clonotype was counted only a few times. The chain is built from TRBV12-3 or TRBV12-4 and TRBJ2-2, with TRBD1 as a possible D gene (6 bases). Trimming took off 8 bases at V and 3 bases at J, with 16 bases between the two ends. This CDR3 region has 15 residues. In DNA form, the CDR3 reads TGTGCCAGCCGTGCTTTGGGGGCGTACACCGGGGAGCTGTTTTTT. The encoded protein is CASRALGAYTGELFF.

The chain is built from TRBV6-2 or TRBV6-3 and TRBJ1-3; possibly TRBD1 for D (5 bases). The CDR3 contains 19 residues. Per germline, CDR1 MNHEY and CDR2 SVGEGT. Trimming shortened V by 4 bases and J by 0 bases, and 22 bases separated the two germline ends. The CDR3 nucleotides read TGTGCCAGCAGTTTCTTGGGACTGAGCCTTCATCACTCTGGAAACACCATATATTTT. Translating it yields CASSFLGLSLHHSGNTIYF.

This clonotype was found many times. V gene TRBV19 combines with J gene TRBJ1-1; 7 bases are shared with TRBD1. CDR1 and CDR2 from the germline V gene are LNHDA and SQIVND (reference sequence). The V gene end was trimmed by 6 bases and the J gene end by 3 bases; junction bases not matched to a gene: 10. This CDR3 has 15 amino acids. As DNA, the CDR3 is TGTGCCAGTAGGGGGGGACAGAGGTCGGACACTGAAGCTTTCTTT. It translates to CASRGGQRSDTEAFF.

This clonotype was counted at least ten times. The gene calls are TRBV7-2 and TRBJ2-3; D gene unclear. The CDR3 sequence is 14 residues long. CDR1 and CDR2 from the germline V gene are SGHTA and FQGNSA. Trimming took 2 bases from V and 0 from J, leaving 6 bases between them. CDR3 region: CASSLFGSTDTQYF. The CDR3 nucleotides are TGTGCCAGCAGCTTATTTGGAAGCACAGATACGCAGTATTTT.

The rearrangement links TRBV7-9 to TRBJ2-5; perhaps TRBD1 as D (5 bases). Trimming removed 5 bases from V and 1 base from J, with 11 bases in between. CDR1 is SEHNR, CDR2 FQNEAQ, per germline (reference sequence). The CDR3 is 14 residues long. Written as DNA, the CDR3 is TGTGCCAGCAGCCGAAAGGGGTTCCAAGAGACCCAGTACTTC. Its protein product is CASSRKGFQETQYF.